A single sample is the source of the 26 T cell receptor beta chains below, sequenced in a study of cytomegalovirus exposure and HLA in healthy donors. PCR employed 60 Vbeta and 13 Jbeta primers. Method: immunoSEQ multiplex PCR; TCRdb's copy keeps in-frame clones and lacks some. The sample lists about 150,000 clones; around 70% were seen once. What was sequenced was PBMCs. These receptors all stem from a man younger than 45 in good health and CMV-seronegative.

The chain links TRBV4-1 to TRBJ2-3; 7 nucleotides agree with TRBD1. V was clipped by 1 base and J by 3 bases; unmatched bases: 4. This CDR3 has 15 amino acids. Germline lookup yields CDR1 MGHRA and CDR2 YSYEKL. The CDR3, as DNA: TGCGCCAGCAGCCAAGGCACAGGGGAGACAGATACGCAGTATTTT. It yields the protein CASSQGTGETDTQYF.

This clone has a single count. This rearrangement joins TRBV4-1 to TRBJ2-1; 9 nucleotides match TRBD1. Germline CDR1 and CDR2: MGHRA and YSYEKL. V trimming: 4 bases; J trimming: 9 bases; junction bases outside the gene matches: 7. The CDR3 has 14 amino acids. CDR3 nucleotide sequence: TGCGCCAGCAGCCCGACAGGGGGTTATGGTGAGCAGTTCTTC. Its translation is CASSPTGGYGEQFF.

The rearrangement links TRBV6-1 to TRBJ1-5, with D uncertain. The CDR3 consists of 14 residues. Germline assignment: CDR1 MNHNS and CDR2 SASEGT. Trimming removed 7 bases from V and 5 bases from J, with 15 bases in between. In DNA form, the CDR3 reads TGTGCCAGCAAGCTTGCTGGGAGTCATCAGCCCCAGCATTTT. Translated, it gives CASKLAGSHQPQHF.

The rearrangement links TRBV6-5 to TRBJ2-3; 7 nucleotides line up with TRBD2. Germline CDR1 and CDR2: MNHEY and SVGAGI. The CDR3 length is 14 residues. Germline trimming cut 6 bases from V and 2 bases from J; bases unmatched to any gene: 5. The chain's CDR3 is CASRRGVNTDTQYF. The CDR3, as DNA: TGTGCCAGCAGACGGGGGGTCAACACAGATACGCAGTATTTT.

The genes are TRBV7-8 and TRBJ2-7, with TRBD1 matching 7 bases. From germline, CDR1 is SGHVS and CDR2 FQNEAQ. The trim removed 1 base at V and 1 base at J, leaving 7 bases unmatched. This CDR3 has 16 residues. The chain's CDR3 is CASSLEAAGGSYEQYF. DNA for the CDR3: TGTGCCAGCAGCTTAGAGGCGGCAGGGGGATCCTACGAGCAGTACTTC.

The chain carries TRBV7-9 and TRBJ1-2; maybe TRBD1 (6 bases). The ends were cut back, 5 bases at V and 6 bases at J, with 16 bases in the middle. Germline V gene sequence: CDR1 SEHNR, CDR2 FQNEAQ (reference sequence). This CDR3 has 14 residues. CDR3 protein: CASSKTGTEDGYTF. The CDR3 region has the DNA TGTGCCAGCAGCAAAACAGGGACGGAAGATGGCTACACCTTC.

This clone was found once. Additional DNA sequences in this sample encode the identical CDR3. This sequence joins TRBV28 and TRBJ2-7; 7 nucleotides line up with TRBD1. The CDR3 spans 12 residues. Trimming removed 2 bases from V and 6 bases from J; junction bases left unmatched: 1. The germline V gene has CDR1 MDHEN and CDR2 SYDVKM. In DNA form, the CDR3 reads TGTGCCAGCAGTTTAGCAGGGGGCGAGCAGTACTTC. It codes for CASSLAGGEQYF.

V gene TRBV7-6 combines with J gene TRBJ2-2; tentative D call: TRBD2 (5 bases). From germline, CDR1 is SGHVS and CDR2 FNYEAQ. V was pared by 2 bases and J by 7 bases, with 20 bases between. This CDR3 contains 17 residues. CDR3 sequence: CASSLLVGREGHGELFF. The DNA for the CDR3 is TGTGCCAGCAGCTTATTGGTTGGTCGCGAGGGTCACGGGGAGCTGTTTTTT.

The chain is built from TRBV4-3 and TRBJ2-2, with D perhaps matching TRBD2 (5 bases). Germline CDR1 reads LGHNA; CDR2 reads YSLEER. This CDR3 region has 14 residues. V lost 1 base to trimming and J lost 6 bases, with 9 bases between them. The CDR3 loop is CASSQGASSGELFF. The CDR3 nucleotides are TGCGCCAGCAGCCAAGGCGCTAGCTCCGGGGAGCTGTTTTTT.

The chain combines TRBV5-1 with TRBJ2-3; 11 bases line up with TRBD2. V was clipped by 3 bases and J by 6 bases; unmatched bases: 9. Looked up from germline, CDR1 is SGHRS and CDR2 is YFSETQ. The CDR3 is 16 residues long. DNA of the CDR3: TGCGCCAGCAGCTCCCTTAGCGGGGGGGCCGGGGATACGCAGTATTTT. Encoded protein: CASSSLSGGAGDTQYF.

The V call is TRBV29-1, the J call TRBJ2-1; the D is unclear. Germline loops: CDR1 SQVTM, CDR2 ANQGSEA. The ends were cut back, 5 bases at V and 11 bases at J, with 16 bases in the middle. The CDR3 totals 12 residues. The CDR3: CSVSDSNLKQFF. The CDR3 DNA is TGCAGCGTTTCTGACTCGAACCTTAAGCAGTTCTTC.

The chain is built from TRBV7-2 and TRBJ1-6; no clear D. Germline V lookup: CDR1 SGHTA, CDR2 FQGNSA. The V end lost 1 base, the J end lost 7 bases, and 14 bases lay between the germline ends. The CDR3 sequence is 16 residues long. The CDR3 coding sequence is TGTGCCAGCAGCTTAGGCCCGAGAATTCCCAATTCACCCCTCCACTTT. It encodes CASSLGPRIPNSPLHF. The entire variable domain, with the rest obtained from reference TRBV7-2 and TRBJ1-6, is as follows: GAGVSQSPSNKVTEKGKDVELRCDPISGHTALYWYRQSLGQGLEFLIYFQGNSAPDKSGLPSDRFSAERTGGSVSTLTIQRTQQEDSAVYLCASSLGPRIPNSPLHFGNGTRLTVT.

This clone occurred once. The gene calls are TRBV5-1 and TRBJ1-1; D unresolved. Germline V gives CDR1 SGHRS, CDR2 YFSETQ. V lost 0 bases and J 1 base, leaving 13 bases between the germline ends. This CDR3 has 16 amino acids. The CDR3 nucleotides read TGCGCCAGCAGCTTGGCCAGCGGGCAGAGGAACACTGAAGCTTTCTTT. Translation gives CASSLASGQRNTEAFF. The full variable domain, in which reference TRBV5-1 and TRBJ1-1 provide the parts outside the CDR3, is KAGVTQTPRYLIKTRGQQVTLSCSPISGHRSVSWYQQTPGQGLQFLFEYFSETQRNKGNFPGRFSGRQFSNSRSEMNVSTLELGDSALYLCASSLASGQRNTEAFFGQGTRLTVV.

The CDR3 sequence is CASSLAGNEAFF. The DNA of the CDR3 is TGTGCCAGCAGCTTGGCGGGGAATGAAGCTTTCTTT. The gene calls are TRBV5-4 and TRBJ1-1; D not certain. Trimming cost V 0 bases and J 7 bases, with 7 bases left between them. Germline-derived CDR1 and CDR2 are SGHNT and YYREEE (reference sequence). The CDR3 is made up of 12 amino acids.

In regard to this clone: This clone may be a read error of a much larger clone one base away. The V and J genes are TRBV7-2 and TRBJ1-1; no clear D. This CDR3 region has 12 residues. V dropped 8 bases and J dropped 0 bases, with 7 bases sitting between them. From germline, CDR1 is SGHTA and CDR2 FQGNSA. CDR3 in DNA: TGTGCCAGCCGTAATATGAACACTGAAGCTTTCTTT. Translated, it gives CASRNMNTEAFF. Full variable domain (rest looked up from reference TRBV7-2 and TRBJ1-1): GAGVSQSPSNKVTEKGKDVELRCDPISGHTALYWYRQSLGQGLEFLIYFQGNSAPDKSGLPSDRFSAERTGGSVSTLTIQRTQQEDSAVYLCASRNMNTEAFFGQGTRLTVV.

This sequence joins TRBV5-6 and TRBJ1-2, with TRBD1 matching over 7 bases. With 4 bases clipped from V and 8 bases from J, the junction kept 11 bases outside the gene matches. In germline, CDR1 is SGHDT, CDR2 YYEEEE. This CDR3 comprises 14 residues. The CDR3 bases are TGTGCCAGCAGCCTGTCAGGGGGAATGGGGGGCTACACCTTC. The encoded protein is CASSLSGGMGGYTF.

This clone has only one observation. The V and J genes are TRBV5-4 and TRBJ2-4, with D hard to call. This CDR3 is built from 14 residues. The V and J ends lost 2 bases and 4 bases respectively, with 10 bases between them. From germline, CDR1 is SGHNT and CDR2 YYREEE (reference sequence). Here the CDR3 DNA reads TGTGCCAGCAGCTTTGAGTCTGCAAAAAACATTCAGTACTTC. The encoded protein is CASSFESAKNIQYF.

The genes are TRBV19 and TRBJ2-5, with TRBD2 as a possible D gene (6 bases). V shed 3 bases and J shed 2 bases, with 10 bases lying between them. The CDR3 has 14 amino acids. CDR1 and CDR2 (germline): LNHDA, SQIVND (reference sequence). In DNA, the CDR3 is TGTGCCAGTAGTATTGGGGGGATTCAAGAGACCCAGTACTTC. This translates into CASSIGGIQETQYF.

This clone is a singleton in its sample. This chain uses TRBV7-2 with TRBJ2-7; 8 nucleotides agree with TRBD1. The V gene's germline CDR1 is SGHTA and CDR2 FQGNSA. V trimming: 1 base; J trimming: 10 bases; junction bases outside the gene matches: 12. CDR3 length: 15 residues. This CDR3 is CASSLETTQGAAQYF. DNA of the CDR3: TGTGCCAGCAGCTTAGAAACGACTCAGGGGGCGGCCCAGTACTTC.

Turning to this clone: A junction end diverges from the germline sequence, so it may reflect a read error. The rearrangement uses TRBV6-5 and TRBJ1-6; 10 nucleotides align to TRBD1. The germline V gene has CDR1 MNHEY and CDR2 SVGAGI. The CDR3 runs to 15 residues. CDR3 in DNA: TGTGCCAGCAGTAGGGACAGGGGAAATAATTCACCCCTCAACTTT. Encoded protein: CASSRDRGNNSPLNF.

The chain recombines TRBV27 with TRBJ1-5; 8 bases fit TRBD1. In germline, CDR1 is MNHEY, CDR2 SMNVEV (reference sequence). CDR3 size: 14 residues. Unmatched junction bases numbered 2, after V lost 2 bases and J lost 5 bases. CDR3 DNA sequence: TGTGCCAGCAGTTTAGCAGGGGGCGATCAGCCCCAGCATTTT. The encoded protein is CASSLAGGDQPQHF.

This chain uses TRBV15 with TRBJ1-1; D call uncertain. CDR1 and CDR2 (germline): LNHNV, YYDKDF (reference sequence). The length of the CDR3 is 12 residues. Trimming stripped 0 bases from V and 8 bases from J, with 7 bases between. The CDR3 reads CATSRDSVEAFF. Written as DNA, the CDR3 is TGTGCCACCAGCAGAGATAGTGTAGAAGCTTTCTTT.

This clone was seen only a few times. CDR3 protein: CASRGGTEKLFF. DNA for the CDR3: TGTGCCAGCAGGGGAGGGACCGAAAAACTGTTTTTT. V and J are TRBV6-1 and TRBJ1-4; D possibly corresponds to TRBD1 (5 bases). Germline V gene data show CDR1 as MNHNS and CDR2 as SASEGT. V was cut by 6 bases and J by 8 bases, with 10 bases left in between. CDR3 length equals 12 residues.

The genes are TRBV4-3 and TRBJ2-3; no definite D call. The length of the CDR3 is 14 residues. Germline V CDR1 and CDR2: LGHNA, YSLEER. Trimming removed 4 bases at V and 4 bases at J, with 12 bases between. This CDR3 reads CASSPRPRADTQYF. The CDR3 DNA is TGCGCCAGCAGCCCGCGTCCTCGGGCAGATACGCAGTATTTT.

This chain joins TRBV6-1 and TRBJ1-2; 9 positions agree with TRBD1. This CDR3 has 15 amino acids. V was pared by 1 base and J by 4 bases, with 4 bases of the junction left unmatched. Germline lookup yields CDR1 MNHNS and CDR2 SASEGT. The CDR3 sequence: CASSEGPGQGYGYTF. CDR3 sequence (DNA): TGTGCCAGCAGTGAAGGGCCGGGACAGGGCTATGGCTACACCTTC.

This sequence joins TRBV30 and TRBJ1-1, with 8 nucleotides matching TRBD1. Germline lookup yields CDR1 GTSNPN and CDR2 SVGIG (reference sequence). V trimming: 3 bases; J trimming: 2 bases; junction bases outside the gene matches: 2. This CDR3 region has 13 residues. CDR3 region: CAWSGQGNTEAFF. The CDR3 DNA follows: TGTGCCTGGAGCGGACAGGGAAACACTGAAGCTTTCTTT.